One and the same sample provided the 28 T cell receptor beta chains below, sequenced in a study of cytomegalovirus exposure and HLA in healthy donors. PCR amplification relied on 60 Vbeta primers (plus 13 Jbeta primers). Clones were sequenced by immunoSEQ multiplex PCR, and TCRdb holds only the in-frame ones, with some missing. Of around 78,000 clones in the sample, over 55% are singletons; the top ten hold approximately 5.4%. The sample was PBMCs. These receptors were obtained from a man aged 25 to 40 in good health and CMV-seropositive.

This clone was counted a few times. The rearrangement uses TRBV2 and TRBJ1-1, with 9 positions matching TRBD1. The CDR3 is made up of 14 amino acids. The trim removed 5 bases at V and 5 bases at J, leaving 6 bases unmatched. Per the germline V gene, CDR1 is SNHLY and CDR2 is FYNNEI. The CDR3 protein is CASSPPGQGTEAFF. The CDR3 nucleotides are TGTGCCAGCAGTCCCCCGGGACAGGGAACTGAAGCTTTCTTT.

The V call is TRBV4-2, the J call TRBJ1-5; possible D gene TRBD1, 5 bases. V was clipped by 4 bases and J by 1 base, with 11 bases between them. The germline gives CDR1 LGHNA, CDR2 YNFKEQ. This CDR3 has 15 residues. CDR3 loop: CASSPRYRSNQPQHF. The CDR3 DNA sequence: TGTGCCAGCAGCCCAAGATACAGGAGCAATCAGCCCCAGCATTTT.

The V call is TRBV19, the J call TRBJ1-1, with TRBD1 matching 8 bases. Trimming cost V 3 bases and J 4 bases; bases outside gene matches: 1. The length of the CDR3 is 13 residues. Germline CDR1 LNHDA, CDR2 SQIVND (reference sequence). The CDR3 sequence: CASSMDRVTEAFF. In DNA, the CDR3 is TGTGCCAGTAGTATGGACAGGGTCACTGAAGCTTTCTTT.

The chain combines TRBV2 with TRBJ2-5, with 9 bases identical to TRBD2. The length of the CDR3 is 14 residues. Germline CDR1 reads SNHLY; CDR2 reads FYNNEI. J lost 3 bases, V lost 7 bases, and 6 bases had no gene match. The CDR3 DNA sequence: TGTGCCAGCAAGGGCGGGAGGGCCAAAGAGACCCAGTACTTC. This sequence encodes CASKGGRAKETQYF.

The chain couples TRBV2 to TRBJ2-7; weak D call: TRBD1 (5 bases). The CDR3 contains 15 residues. CDR1 and CDR2 from the germline V gene are SNHLY and FYNNEI. V lost 1 base and J lost 5, with 15 bases in between. The CDR3 here is CASSEERQGSNEQYF. CDR3 in DNA: TGTGCCAGCAGTGAAGAGAGGCAGGGTAGCAACGAGCAGTACTTC. Full variable domain (rest looked up from reference TRBV2 and TRBJ2-7): EPEVTQTPSHQVTQMGQEVILRCVPISNHLYFYWYRQILGQKVEFLVSFYNNEISEKSEIFDDQFSVERPDGSNFTLKIRSTKLEDSAMYFCASSEERQGSNEQYFGPGTRLTVT.

This clone occurred a few times. The V gene is TRBV27, the J gene TRBJ2-4; D gene ambiguous. With 2 bases removed from V and 3 bases from J, the gap between germline ends came to 5 bases. Germline CDR1 is MNHEY and CDR2 is SMNVEV (reference sequence). This CDR3 spans 13 amino acids. CDR3 in DNA: TGTGCCAGCAGTTTAACGGTCAAAAACATTCAGTACTTC. Translated: CASSLTVKNIQYF.

This clone was seen more than once but under ten times. The chain recombines TRBV7-3 with TRBJ2-5; 10 bases map to TRBD1. The trim removed 6 bases at V and 4 bases at J, leaving 8 bases unmatched. This CDR3 has 15 amino acids. CDR1 and CDR2 from the germline V gene are SGHTA and FQGTGA. For the CDR3, the DNA is TGTGCCAGCAGGTTGACAGGGGGCTACGGAGAGACCCAGTACTTC. Protein product: CASRLTGGYGETQYF.

The gene calls are TRBV7-9 and TRBJ2-5; 7 nucleotides line up with TRBD1. CDR3 length: 14 residues. The trim removed 5 bases at V and 1 base at J, leaving 4 bases unmatched. Per the germline V gene, CDR1 is SEHNR and CDR2 is FQNEAQ (reference sequence). The CDR3 DNA is TGTGCCAGCAGCCACGGGACAGTCCAAGAGACCCAGTACTTC. Amino acid sequence: CASSHGTVQETQYF.

The chain is built from TRBV19 and TRBJ1-1, with D hard to call. Germline CDR1 is LNHDA and CDR2 is SQIVND (reference sequence). V lost 3 bases to trimming and J lost 4 bases, with 9 bases between them. This CDR3 has 13 amino acids. The CDR3 spells CASSMMAATEAFF. CDR3 coding DNA: TGTGCCAGTAGTATGATGGCGGCCACTGAAGCTTTCTTT.

The chain recombines TRBV28 with TRBJ1-1; tentatively, D is TRBD1 (6 bases). The germline gives CDR1 MDHEN, CDR2 SYDVKM. Trimming pared 6 bases from V and 11 bases from J, leaving 16 bases between. CDR3 length: 12 amino acids. The CDR3 coding sequence is TGTGCCAGCAGCATAGGACAGTCCAACGCTTTCTTT. Its protein is CASSIGQSNAFF.

The genes are TRBV7-6 and TRBJ2-2, with TRBD2 matching over 7 bases. Germline values: CDR1 SGHVS, CDR2 FNYEAQ. The CDR3 length is 16 residues. V lost 4 bases and J lost 5; bases outside the gene matches: 10. Written as DNA, the CDR3 is TGTGCCAGCAGCTCTCCAGCGGGACTCGGGACCGGGGAGCTGTTTTTT. Protein sequence: CASSSPAGLGTGELFF.

CDR3 DNA: TGTGCCAGCAGCCAAGCCAGGGGCGCAGATACGCAGTATTTT. Translation gives CASSQARGADTQYF. V usage is TRBV7-7 and J usage is TRBJ2-3; a possible D gene is TRBD1 (6 bases). The CDR3 is made up of 14 amino acids. Trimming stripped 5 bases from V and 4 bases from J, with 13 bases between. CDR1 SSHAT and CDR2 FNYEAQ come from the germline V gene (reference sequence).

This clone was counted a single time. The chain employs TRBV6-5 and TRBJ1-2; 9 nucleotides line up with TRBD1. Germline assignment: CDR1 MNHEY and CDR2 SVGAGI. The CDR3 covers 15 residues. The ends lost 5 bases at V and 4 bases at J; junction bases unmatched: 8. Written as DNA, the CDR3 is TGTGCCAGCAGTAATCCGGGACAGGGCGGCTATGGCTACACCTTC. Translating gives CASSNPGQGGYGYTF.

This clone was detected a few times. The junction shows a germline mismatch at one end, possibly a read error. The genes are TRBV7-6 and TRBJ2-5; no clear D. Germline CDR1 and CDR2: SGHVS and FNYEAQ. This CDR3 has 14 amino acids. CDR3 in amino acids: CASSVAERARAQYF. CDR3 coding DNA: TGTGCCAGCAGCGTAGCCGAGCGAGCCCGAGCCCAGTACTTC.

With respect to this clone: The sample carries other DNA sequences with the same CDR3. The gene calls are TRBV5-1 and TRBJ2-5; 11 bases fit TRBD2. The CDR3 loop spans 15 amino acids. Germline CDR1 is SGHRS and CDR2 is YFSETQ. J gave up 5 bases and V 2 bases, and 5 bases lay outside the gene matches. The DNA for the CDR3 is TGCGCCAGCAGCTTTAGCGGGGGGGCCTTCGAGACCCAGTACTTC. Residues: CASSFSGGAFETQYF.

V is TRBV2 and J is TRBJ2-3; 9 bases match TRBD1. This CDR3 is 14 amino acids long. With V trimmed by 2 bases and J by 7 bases, 4 bases remained unmatched. CDR1 SNHLY and CDR2 FYNNEI come from the germline V gene. The DNA of the CDR3 is TGTGCCAGCAGTGAAAGGACAGGGGCATATACGCAGTATTTT. Amino acids: CASSERTGAYTQYF.

The genes are TRBV4-1 and TRBJ2-5; 9 bases are shared with TRBD2. Germline V CDR1 and CDR2: MGHRA, YSYEKL. The V and J ends lost 0 bases and 5 bases, in that order; junction bases with no gene match: 10. CDR3 length: 17 residues. This chain's CDR3 is CASSQEVERGVGETQYF. The CDR3 DNA is TGCGCCAGCAGCCAAGAGGTTGAGCGGGGGGTTGGGGAGACCCAGTACTTC.

V is TRBV29-1 and J is TRBJ2-7, with 8 nucleotides matching TRBD1. Germline loops: CDR1 SQVTM, CDR2 ANQGSEA. The CDR3 has 17 residues. V shed 4 bases, J shed 2 bases, and the junction held 16 bases outside the gene matches. The CDR3 sequence: CSVAWERRARGPYEQYF. The CDR3 DNA reads as TGCAGCGTTGCTTGGGAAAGGAGGGCCAGGGGGCCCTACGAGCAGTACTTC.

The chain recombines TRBV28 with TRBJ2-1; 13 bases line up with TRBD2. V shed 3 bases and J 6 bases; nucleotides not matched to a gene: 14. This CDR3 has 19 amino acids. Germline lookup yields CDR1 MDHEN and CDR2 SYDVKM. Here the CDR3 reads CASSLLGLAGPRRRNEQFF. In DNA, the CDR3 is TGTGCCAGCAGTTTGTTGGGACTAGCGGGACCAAGAAGGCGCAATGAGCAGTTCTTC.

This clone was picked up a small number of times. The chain is built from TRBV30 and TRBJ1-4, with TRBD1 as a possible D gene (6 bases). The CDR3 has 14 amino acids. V lost 2 bases and J 8 bases, leaving 15 bases between the germline ends. Germline V gene lookup returns CDR1 GTSNPN and CDR2 SVGIG (reference sequence). This chain's CDR3 is CAWSRGGAREKLFF. In DNA form, the CDR3 reads TGTGCCTGGAGTCGTGGGGGGGCGAGGGAAAAACTGTTTTTT.

In this sample, this clone turned up a few times. The chain carries TRBV7-6 and TRBJ2-1; the match to TRBD2 covers 9 bases. Trimming removed 4 bases from V and 0 bases from J; junction bases left unmatched: 19. Germline assignment: CDR1 SGHVS and CDR2 FNYEAQ. CDR3 size: 21 residues. CDR3: CASSSRQAGGPIVSSYNEQFF. The CDR3 region has the DNA TGTGCCAGCAGCTCCCGTCAAGCGGGGGGCCCGATCGTAAGCTCCTACAATGAGCAGTTCTTC.

The chain carries TRBV10-1 and TRBJ1-1, with 9 bases matching TRBD1. CDR1 is WNHNN, CDR2 SYGVQD, per germline (reference sequence). V shed 7 bases, J shed 4 bases, and the junction held 13 bases outside the gene matches. CDR3 length: 16 residues. CDR3 in DNA: TGCGCCAGCACCAAAACACAGGGGGCGGGGGGCACTGAAGCTTTCTTT. This sequence encodes CASTKTQGAGGTEAFF.

The V and J genes are TRBV27 and TRBJ1-2, with 9 bases that match TRBD1. This CDR3 has 15 amino acids. Germline V CDR1 and CDR2: MNHEY, SMNVEV (reference sequence). V shed 3 bases and J 7 bases; nucleotides not matched to a gene: 9. In DNA, the CDR3 is TGTGCCAGCAGTTTTCGTCCGGGACAGGGAGCTGGCTACACCTTC. Protein product: CASSFRPGQGAGYTF.

A word on this clone: The same CDR3 also results from other DNA sequences found in this sample. J is TRBJ2-1 and V is TRBV19, with TRBD1 matching 8 bases. This CDR3 is 13 amino acids long. The germline CDR1 and CDR2 sequences are LNHDA and SQIVND (reference sequence). V lost 1 base to trimming and J lost 8 bases; unmatched junction nucleotides: 1. The CDR3 nucleotides read TGTGCCAGTAGTATAGCAGGGGGCTATGAGCAGTTCTTC. As protein: CASSIAGGYEQFF.

The rearrangement uses TRBV12-1 and TRBJ2-1; the table's TRBD2 call for D was not verified on the DNA. TRBV12-1 counts as a pseudogene. The CDR3 is made up of 16 amino acids. The CDR3 loop is CASSFLAGSSYNEQFF. The CDR3 DNA reads as TGTGCCAGCAGCTTTCTAGCGGGGAGCTCCTACAATGAGCAGTTCTTC.

This clone was seen just once. The chain combines TRBV5-1 with TRBJ2-3; perhaps TRBD1 as D (6 bases). Between the trimmed V and J ends, which lost 5 bases and 2 bases, there was a span of 18 bases. The CDR3 totals 16 residues. Germline loops: CDR1 SGHRS, CDR2 YFSETQ. CDR3 amino acids: CASREGTLPATDTQYF. In DNA, the CDR3 is TGCGCCAGCAGGGAAGGGACACTCCCCGCCACAGATACGCAGTATTTT. Full variable domain (outside the CDR3, taken from reference TRBV5-1 and TRBJ2-3): KAGVTQTPRYLIKTRGQQVTLSCSPISGHRSVSWYQQTPGQGLQFLFEYFSETQRNKGNFPGRFSGRQFSNSRSEMNVSTLELGDSALYLCASREGTLPATDTQYFGPGTRLTVL.

This clone occurred a few times. This sequence joins TRBV21-1 and TRBJ2-4; TRBD2 is the table's D call and was not checked against the DNA. TRBV21-1 is annotated as a pseudogene. The CDR3 contains 17 residues. CDR3 in amino acids: CASSKDRTSGDKNIQYF. CDR3 nucleotide sequence: TGTGCCAGCAGCAAAGATAGGACTAGCGGGGACAAAAACATTCAGTACTTC.

This chain links TRBV7-9 with TRBJ2-2, with 8 nucleotides matching TRBD1. Germline V gives CDR1 SEHNR, CDR2 FQNEAQ (reference sequence). CDR3 length equals 17 residues. Germline trimming cut 1 base from V and 1 base from J; bases unmatched to any gene: 5. CDR3 DNA: TGTGCCAGCAGCTTAGAGTGGGGGACAGGGAACACCGGGGAGCTGTTTTTT. Residues: CASSLEWGTGNTGELFF.